This T cell receptor beta chain appears in the sequencing data of a study of blood T cell repertoires in COVID-19. In the study overall: Samples of COVID-19 (acute and convalescent) were obtained from the United States, Italy and Spain.

Germline V gene data show CDR1 as SGHNT and CDR2 as YENEEA. V lost 5 bases and J lost 0, with 8 bases in between. The CDR3 is made up of 14 amino acids. Produced via immunoSEQ multiplex PCR; TCRdb's table is partial and in-frame only. The sample holds roughly 280,000 clones, less than 90% seen once. The genes are TRBV11-3 and TRBJ2-1; D remains unclear. The specimen was peripheral blood. The receptor's source is a man between 60 and 75 years old with acute or convalescent COVID-19. The CDR3 loop is CASSQASSYNEQFF. As DNA, the CDR3 is TGTGCCAGCAGCCAAGCAAGCTCCTACAATGAGCAGTTCTTC.